This T cell receptor beta chain was captured in a study of blood T cell repertoires in COVID-19. About the study: Specimens from acute and convalescent COVID-19 originated in the United States, Italy and Spain. In each case, the material was cDNA or gDNA derived from T cells, B-cell-depleted T cells, or PBMCs.

This table comes from immunoSEQ multiplex PCR, and its TCRdb copy is limited to in-frame clones, with some not included. The sample includes 210,000 or so clones, about 86% seen only once; the top ten take 1.5%. CDR1 GTSNPN and CDR2 SVGIG come from the germline V gene (reference sequence). The ends were cut back, 0 bases at V and 6 bases at J, with 12 bases in the middle. The CDR3 extends over 13 amino acids. The chain couples TRBV30 to TRBJ2-7; D gene unclear. This receptor was identified in a man between 18 and 35 years old with active or convalescent COVID-19. The sample was peripheral blood. CDR3 sequence reads: CAWSVDRRGEQYF. In DNA, the CDR3 is TGTGCCTGGAGTGTAGATCGCCGAGGCGAGCAGTACTTC.